This T cell receptor (beta chain) was identified during a study of blood T cell repertoires in COVID-19. Study-level information: T cells, B-cell-depleted T cells, or PBMCs provided the cDNA or gDNA that served as material.

In the original workflow: Estimates of nucleated cell counts were drawn from the amplification of reference gene primers. The table came from immunoSEQ multiplex PCR; TCRdb's copy has only in-frame clones and leaves some out. V and J calls and clone size follow that table, whereas D and trimming were derived from the DNA. The sample has 260,000 or so clones, 88% seen once. This receptor was taken from a human donor in a cohort sampled during active COVID-19. The sequenced material came from peripheral blood.

The CDR3 nucleotides read TGCGCCAGCAGCCTATACGGCGGGGGAGCTTCTAGGACCGGGGAGCTGTTTTTT. Residues: CASSLYGGGASRTGELFF. The chain joins TRBV4-1 to TRBJ2-2; 7 bases align to TRBD2. The V and J ends lost 4 bases and 5 bases, in that order; junction bases with no gene match: 16. The CDR3 contains 18 residues. CDR1 and CDR2 from the germline V gene are MGHRA and YSYEKL.